This entry describes one T cell receptor beta chain. The entry originates in a study of T cell changes during pregnancy in multiple sclerosis. The length of the CDR3 is 14 residues. The germline V gene encodes CDR1 SGDLS and CDR2 YYNGEE. Trimming at V came to 3 bases and at J to 3 bases, leaving 4 bases not matched to a gene. TCRdb keeps only in-frame clones here, not all; method: immunoSEQ multiplex PCR. In the table there are roughly 24,000 clones, 86% of which are singletons. This receptor was obtained from a female donor in good health, enrolled as a control in a pregnancy study. The chain uses TRBV9 and TRBJ2-7, with TRBD1 identical over 9 bases. The sequencing here drew on CD8+ T cells from peripheral blood mononuclear cells, taken in the first trimester of pregnancy. CDR3 sequence reads: CASSAGQGGYEQYF. The CDR3 DNA reads TGTGCCAGCAGCGCGGGACAGGGTGGCTACGAGCAGTACTTC. The variable domain in full, completed from reference TRBV9 and TRBJ2-7, reads DSGVTQTPKHLITATGQRVTLRCSPRSGDLSVYWYQQSLDQGLQFLIQYYNGEERAKGNILERFSAQQFPDLHSELNLSSLELGDSALYFCASSAGQGGYEQYFGPGTRLTVT.